Listed below are T cell receptor beta chains from one sample, sequenced in a study of T-cell reconstitution after alpha-beta-depleted transplantation in children. From the PCR reads, TCRdb called clonotypes with MiXCR, one entry per CDR3 protein. In the table there are hundreds of thousands of distinct CDR3 sequences, approximately 13% of which are singletons. Source: PBMCs, mostly from graft donor cells, taken 360 days after TCRalphabeta/CD19-depleted stem cell transplant. The receptors were sampled from a male patient younger than 18 who had a stem cell transplant for acute myeloid leukemia, so the T cells may come from the graft donor. CDR3s include the opening cysteine and the closing phenylalanine or tryptophan. The D gene is left open where the match is weak. A clone size is listed for some rows: how often the clone was seen (once, few, many), or a class if it is expanded.

TRBD2	TRBJ2-5	NA	TRBV6-1	CASRGLAGERAQYF	TGTGCCAGCAGGGGACTAGCGGGAGAGAGGGCCCAGTACTTC
NA	TRBJ2-7	few	TRBV4-2	CASSQFSPAGPQGGGEQYF	TGTGCCAGCAGCCAGTTCTCCCCGGCCGGGCCCCAGGGGGGAGGCGAGCAGTACTTC
NA	TRBJ2-3	many	TRBV7-8	CASSSHRGRPSTDTQYF	TGTGCCAGCAGCTCCCATCGGGGGAGACCAAGCACAGATACGCAGTATTTT
NA	TRBJ2-1	NA	TRBV27	CASGPFSSYNEQFF	TGTGCCAGCGGGCCCTTCAGCTCCTACAATGAGCAGTTCTTC
NA	TRBJ2-2	few	TRBV10-3	CAISRDYPNTGELFF	TGTGCCATCAGCAGGGATTACCCGAACACCGGGGAGCTGTTTTTT
NA	TRBJ2-1	NA	TRBV4-3	CASSQDAQQLYNEQFF	TGCGCCAGCAGCCAAGATGCCCAGCAGCTATACAATGAGCAGTTCTTC
NA	TRBJ2-3	few	TRBV11-3	CASSLVQATDTQYF	TGTGCCAGCAGCTTAGTCCAGGCCACAGATACGCAGTATTTT
NA	TRBJ2-7	NA	TRBV5-1	CASMLTMGPYEQYF	TGCGCCAGCATGCTTACGATGGGGCCCTACGAGCAGTACTTC
NA	TRBJ2-5	many	TRBV12-3/TRBV12-4	CASSEKVTQYF	TGTGCCAGCAGTGAAAAAGTGACCCAGTACTTC
NA	TRBJ2-3	few	TRBV12-3/TRBV12-4	CASSFKGPDTQYF	TGTGCCAGCAGTTTTAAAGGCCCAGATACGCAGTATTTT
TRBD2	TRBJ2-1	NA	TRBV3-1	CASSQVGTSGRLLSSYNEQFF	TGTGCCAGCAGCCAAGTCGGGACTAGCGGGAGACTCCTGAGCTCCTACAATGAGCAGTTCTTC
TRBD2	TRBJ2-7	many	TRBV29-1	CSVLGTAGYYEQYF	TGCAGCGTCTTGGGCACAGCGGGATACTACGAGCAGTACTTC
TRBD1	TRBJ2-4	NA	TRBV20-1	CSALSKRDRGILAKNIQYF	TGCAGTGCCCTATCAAAACGGGACAGGGGGATTCTAGCCAAAAACATTCAGTACTTC
TRBD1	TRBJ2-5	NA	TRBV6-7	CACSLWGTGGAYQETQYF	TGTGCCTGCAGTTTATGGGGCACAGGGGGCGCGTACCAAGAGACCCAGTACTTC
TRBD2	TRBJ2-3	many	TRBV4-3	CASSQDRPGGVTDTQYF	TGCGCCAGCAGCCAAGATCGCCCGGGAGGGGTGACAGATACGCAGTATTTT
NA	TRBJ2-6	many	TRBV27	CASSYYSYSGANVLTF	TGTGCCAGCAGCTACTACAGCTACTCTGGGGCCAACGTCCTGACTTTC
TRBD1	TRBJ2-5	NA	TRBV12-3/TRBV12-4	CASSDRGQETQYF	TGTGCCAGCAGCGACAGGGGGCAGGAGACCCAGTACTTC
TRBD2	TRBJ2-1	NA	TRBV29-1	CSVSAVSSGRYGEQFF	TGCAGCGTTTCTGCAGTTTCTAGCGGGAGGTACGGTGAGCAGTTCTTC
NA	TRBJ1-1	few	TRBV7-6	CASSLEAQNTEAFF	TGTGCCAGCAGCTTAGAAGCCCAGAACACTGAAGCTTTCTTT
NA	TRBJ1-2	few	TRBV4-3	CASSHQQYSNYGYTF	TGCGCCAGCAGCCATCAACAGTACTCTAACTATGGCTACACCTTC
TRBD2	TRBJ2-7	few	TRBV3-1	CASSQGGPGLAGDEQYF	TGTGCCAGCAGCCAAGGGGGTCCGGGACTAGCTGGCGACGAGCAGTACTTC
TRBD2	TRBJ2-7	NA	TRBV10-3	CAISENSGRANEQYF	TGTGCCATCAGTGAGAATAGCGGGAGGGCCAACGAGCAGTACTTC
TRBD1	TRBJ1-4	NA	TRBV12-3/TRBV12-4	CASSSTGFGEKLFF	TGTGCCAGCAGTTCGACAGGGTTTGGCGAAAAACTGTTTTTT
NA	TRBJ2-5	few	TRBV28	CASSLWHSDSLNGYKETQYF	TGTGCCAGCAGTTTATGGCACTCGGACAGCCTCAACGGCTATAAAGAGACCCAGTACTTC
TRBD2	TRBJ2-7	few	TRBV6-2/TRBV6-3	CASSSGLNSLTGLAGGGRSYEQYF	TGTGCCAGCAGTTCCGGACTCAACAGTCTCACGGGACTAGCGGGAGGTGGACGCTCCTACGAGCAGTACTTC
NA	TRBJ2-7	few	TRBV5-1	CASSLAISYEQYF	TGCGCCAGCAGCTTGGCTATTTCCTACGAGCAGTACTTC
TRBD1	TRBJ2-7	NA	TRBV5-5	CASSIGQGGPYEQYF	TGTGCCAGCAGCATAGGACAGGGGGGACCCTACGAGCAGTACTTC
NA	TRBJ2-7	few	TRBV20-1	CSARGQGVYYEQYF	TGCAGTGCTAGAGGTCAGGGCGTATACTACGAGCAGTACTTC
NA	TRBJ1-5	NA	TRBV10-3	CAISWGQNQPQHF	TGTGCCATCAGCTGGGGGCAGAATCAGCCCCAGCATTTT
NA	TRBJ2-1	NA	TRBV19	CASSTRDGNEQFF	TGTGCCAGTAGTACCAGGGACGGGAATGAGCAGTTCTTC
TRBD1	TRBJ1-5	few	TRBV28	CASSRTGHSNFSNQPQHF	TGTGCCAGCTCTAGGACAGGACACTCTAACTTTAGCAATCAGCCCCAGCATTTT
NA	TRBJ2-7	NA	TRBV5-1	CASSLRRRLVYEQYF	TGCGCCAGCAGCTTACGCAGAAGACTCGTCTACGAGCAGTACTTC
TRBD2	TRBJ2-7	NA	TRBV18	CASSPRGSGRAANEQYF	TGTGCCAGCTCACCACGGGGTAGCGGGAGGGCCGCGAACGAGCAGTACTTC
TRBD2	TRBJ2-3	NA	TRBV25-1	CASSEILAGGADTQYF	TGTGCCAGCAGTGAAATACTAGCGGGAGGTGCAGATACGCAGTATTTT
NA	TRBJ2-5	few	TRBV6-5	CASSYPRQAQETQYF	TGTGCCAGCAGTTACCCACGACAGGCCCAAGAGACCCAGTACTTC
TRBD1	TRBJ1-4	NA	TRBV6-5	CASSSTGGGEKLFF	TGTGCCAGCAGTTCGACAGGGGGGGGTGAAAAACTGTTTTTT
NA	TRBJ2-5	NA	TRBV7-2	CASSLVRGKTQYF	TGTGCCAGCAGCTTAGTCAGGGGAAAGACCCAGTACTTC
TRBD2	TRBJ2-1	NA	TRBV5-8	CASSLTLTSGGANEQFF	TGTGCCAGCAGCCTGACCCTGACTAGCGGGGGGGCAAATGAGCAGTTCTTC
NA	TRBJ2-1	many	TRBV5-1	CASSLTLEQFF	TGCGCCAGCAGCTTGACCTTAGAGCAGTTCTTC
TRBD2	TRBJ2-1	NA	TRBV12-3/TRBV12-4	CASSLGGGQINEQFF	TGTGCCAGCAGTTTAGGCGGGGGGCAAATCAATGAACAGTTCTTC
NA	TRBJ1-5	NA	TRBV7-8	CASSLGTVYSNQPQHF	TGTGCCAGCAGCTTGGGGACGGTTTATAGCAATCAGCCCCAGCATTTT
TRBD1	TRBJ2-1	many	TRBV12-3/TRBV12-4	CASSPPAGGVGYNEQFF	TGTGCCAGCAGTCCCCCCGCAGGGGGAGTTGGGTACAATGAGCAGTTCTTC
TRBD1	TRBJ1-2	many	TRBV12-3/TRBV12-4	CASSPGQPYTF	TGTGCCAGCAGCCCGGGACAGCCTTATACCTTC
TRBD2	TRBJ2-1	few	TRBV18	CASSWDHLRGASGMGEQFF	TGTGCCAGCTCTTGGGATCACCTCCGAGGAGCTAGCGGCATGGGTGAGCAGTTCTTC
NA	TRBJ2-2	few	TRBV20-1	CSARDILGGYGDTGELFF	TGCAGTGCTAGAGATATTCTTGGTGGTTACGGGGACACCGGGGAGCTGTTTTTT
TRBD2	TRBJ2-7	NA	TRBV29-1	CSVENLRSTSGESSYEQYF	TGCAGCGTTGAAAATTTGAGAAGTACTAGCGGCGAAAGCTCCTACGAGCAGTACTTC
NA	TRBJ2-3	few	TRBV4-2	CASSHDRQGFDTDTQYF	TGTGCCAGCAGCCATGATCGGCAGGGTTTCGACACAGATACGCAGTATTTT
TRBD2	TRBJ2-4	NA	TRBV20-1	CSASGGAKNIQYF	TGCAGTGCATCCGGGGGGGCCAAAAACATTCAGTACTTC
TRBD1	TRBJ2-3	few	TRBV29-1	CSALGQGSTDTQYF	TGCAGCGCTCTCGGACAGGGGAGCACAGATACGCAGTATTTT
TRBD2	TRBJ2-5	NA	TRBV29-1	CSVTGLAGIETQYF	TGCAGCGTGACGGGACTAGCGGGAATTGAGACCCAGTACTTC
NA	TRBJ2-3	few	TRBV7-8	CASSLVQDTQYF	TGTGCCAGCAGCTTAGTTCAGGATACGCAGTATTTT
NA	TRBJ2-7	many	TRBV12-3/TRBV12-4	CASSLAVYEQYF	TGTGCCAGCAGTTTAGCGGTCTACGAGCAGTACTTC